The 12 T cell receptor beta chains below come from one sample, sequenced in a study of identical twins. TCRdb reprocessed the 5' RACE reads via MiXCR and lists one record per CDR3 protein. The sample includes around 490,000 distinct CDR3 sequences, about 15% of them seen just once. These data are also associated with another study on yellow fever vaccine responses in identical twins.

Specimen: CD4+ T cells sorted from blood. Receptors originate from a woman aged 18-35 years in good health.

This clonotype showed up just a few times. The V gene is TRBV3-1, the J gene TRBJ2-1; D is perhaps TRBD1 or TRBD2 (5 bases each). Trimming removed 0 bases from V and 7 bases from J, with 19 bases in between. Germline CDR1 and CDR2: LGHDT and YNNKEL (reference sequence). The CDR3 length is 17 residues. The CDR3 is CASSQDGAGPILNEQFF. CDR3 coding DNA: TGTGCCAGCAGCCAAGATGGGGCGGGCCCGATATTAAATGAGCAGTTCTTC.

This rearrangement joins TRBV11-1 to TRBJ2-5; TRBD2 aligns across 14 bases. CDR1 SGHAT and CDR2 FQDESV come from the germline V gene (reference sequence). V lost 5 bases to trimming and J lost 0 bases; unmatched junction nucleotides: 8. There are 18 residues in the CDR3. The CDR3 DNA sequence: TGTGCCAGCAGCCCGAGACTAGCGGGAGGGAGGAACCAAGAGACCCAGTACTTC. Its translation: CASSPRLAGGRNQETQYF.

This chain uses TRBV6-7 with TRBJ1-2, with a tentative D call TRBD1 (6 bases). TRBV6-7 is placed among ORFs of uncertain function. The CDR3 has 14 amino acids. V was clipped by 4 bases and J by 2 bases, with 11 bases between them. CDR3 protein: CASSSRGENYGYTF. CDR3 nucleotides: TGTGCCAGCAGTTCCAGGGGCGAGAACTATGGCTACACCTTC.

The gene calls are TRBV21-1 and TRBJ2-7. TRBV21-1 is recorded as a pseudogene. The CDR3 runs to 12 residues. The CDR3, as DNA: TGTGCCAGCATCCTATCGGACTACGAGCAGTACGTC. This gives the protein CASILSDYEQYV.

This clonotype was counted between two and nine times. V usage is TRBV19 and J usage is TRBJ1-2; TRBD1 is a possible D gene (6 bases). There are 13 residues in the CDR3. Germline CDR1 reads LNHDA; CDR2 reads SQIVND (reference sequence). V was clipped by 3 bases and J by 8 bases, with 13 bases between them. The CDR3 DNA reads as TGTGCCAGTAGTATGGGGGCCGTTGGAGGCTACACCTTC. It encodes CASSMGAVGGYTF.

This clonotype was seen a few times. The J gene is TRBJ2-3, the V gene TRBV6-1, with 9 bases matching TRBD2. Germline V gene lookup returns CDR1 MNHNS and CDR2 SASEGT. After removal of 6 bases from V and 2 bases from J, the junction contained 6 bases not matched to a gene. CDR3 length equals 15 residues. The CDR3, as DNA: TGTGCCAGCAGCGCAACTAGCGGGCTCACAGATACGCAGTATTTT. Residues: CASSATSGLTDTQYF.

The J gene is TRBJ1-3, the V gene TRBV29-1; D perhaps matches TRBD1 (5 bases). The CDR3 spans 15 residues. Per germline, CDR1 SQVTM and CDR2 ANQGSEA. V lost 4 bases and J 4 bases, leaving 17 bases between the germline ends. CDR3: CSVGSGTGGGNTIYF. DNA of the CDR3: TGCAGCGTTGGGTCTGGGACCGGTGGAGGAAACACCATATATTTT.

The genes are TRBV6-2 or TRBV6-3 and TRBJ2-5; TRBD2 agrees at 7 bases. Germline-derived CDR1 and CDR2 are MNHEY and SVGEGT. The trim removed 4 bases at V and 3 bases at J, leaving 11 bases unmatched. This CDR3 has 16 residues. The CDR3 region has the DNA TGTGCCAGCAGTTGGAGCCTAGCGGACAACGAAGAGACCCAGTACTTC. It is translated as CASSWSLADNEETQYF.

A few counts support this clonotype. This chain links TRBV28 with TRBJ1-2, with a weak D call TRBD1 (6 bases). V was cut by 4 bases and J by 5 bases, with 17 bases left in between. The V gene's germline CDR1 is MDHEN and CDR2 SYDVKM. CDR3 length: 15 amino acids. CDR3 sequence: CASSWGTGGRYGYTF. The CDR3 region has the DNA TGTGCCAGCAGTTGGGGGACCGGGGGCCGGTATGGCTACACCTTC.

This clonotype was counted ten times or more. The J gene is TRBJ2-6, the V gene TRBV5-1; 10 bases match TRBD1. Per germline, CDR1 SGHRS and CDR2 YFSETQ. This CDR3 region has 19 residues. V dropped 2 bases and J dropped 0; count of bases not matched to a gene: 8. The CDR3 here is CASSLTLTGGTSGANVLTF. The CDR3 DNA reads TGCGCCAGCAGCTTAACTTTGACAGGGGGCACCTCTGGGGCCAACGTCCTGACTTTC.

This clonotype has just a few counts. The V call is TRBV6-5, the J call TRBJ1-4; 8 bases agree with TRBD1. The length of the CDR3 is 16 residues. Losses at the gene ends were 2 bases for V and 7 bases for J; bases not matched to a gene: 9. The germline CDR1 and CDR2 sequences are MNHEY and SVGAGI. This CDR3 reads CASSYAQGVYAEKLFF. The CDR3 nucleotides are TGTGCCAGCAGTTACGCACAGGGGGTATATGCTGAAAAACTGTTTTTT.

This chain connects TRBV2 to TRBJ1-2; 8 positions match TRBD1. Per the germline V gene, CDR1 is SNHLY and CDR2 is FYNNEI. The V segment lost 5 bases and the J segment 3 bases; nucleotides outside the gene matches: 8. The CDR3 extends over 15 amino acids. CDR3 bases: TGTGCCAGCAGTTACGACAGGGGCGCCTACTATGGCTACACCTTC. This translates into CASSYDRGAYYGYTF.